A selection of T cell receptor beta chains follows, all from one sample in a study of blood T cell repertoires in COVID-19. The repertoire was sequenced with immunoSEQ multiplex PCR; TCRdb's copy has only in-frame clones and lacks some. The data contain roughly 150,000 clones, 85% to 90% of them seen just once; the ten biggest clones take up roughly 2.9%. The sample comprised peripheral blood. The receptors were sampled from a man aged 55 to 70 with active or convalescent COVID-19. Each CDR3 is given with its conserved first and last residue. The order of the fields is J gene, D gene, V gene, CDR3 length, clone size, CDR3 protein, CDR3 DNA. D genes are given only for firm matches. Clone size is shown for a subset of rows, as once, few, many or a class of expanded clone.

TRBJ2-1 | . | TRBV12-3/TRBV12-4 | 11 | . | CASTYYNEQFF | TGTGCCAGCACCTACTACAATGAGCAGTTCTTC
TRBJ1-2 | . | TRBV28 | 15 | once | CASSRAKTANYGYTF | TGTGCCAGCAGCCGGGCCAAGACAGCTAACTATGGCTACACCTTC
TRBJ2-1 | . | TRBV30 | 14 | . | CAWKWGGAGNEQFF | TGTGCCTGGAAGTGGGGGGGCGCCGGCAATGAGCAGTTCTTC
TRBJ2-1 | TRBD1 | TRBV5-1 | 16 | . | CASSLGLGTGDNEQFF | TGCGCCAGCAGCTTAGGCCTCGGGACAGGGGACAATGAGCAGTTCTTC
TRBJ2-7 | . | TRBV9 | 14 | . | CASSLWDKATEQYF | TGTGCCAGCAGCCTCTGGGACAAAGCCACCGAGCAGTACTTC
TRBJ2-7 | TRBD2 | TRBV5-4 | 13 | . | CASSLGGGYEQYF | TGTGCCAGCAGCTTGGGCGGGGGTTACGAGCAGTACTTC
TRBJ2-3 | . | TRBV6-2/TRBV6-3 | 11 | . | CASSYAGTQYF | TGTGCCAGCAGTTACGCGGGGACGCAGTATTTT
TRBJ2-1 | TRBD1 | TRBV7-9 | 14 | . | CASSLAPGGHEQFF | TGTGCCAGCAGCTTAGCTCCAGGGGGCCATGAGCAGTTCTTC
TRBJ2-1 | TRBD2 | TRBV27 | 15 | . | CASSLYGGSGNEQFF | TGTGCCAGCAGTTTATATGGCGGGAGCGGGAATGAGCAGTTCTTC
TRBJ1-6 | . | TRBV3-1/TRBV3-2 | 16 | . | CASSQSATAYNSPLHF | TGTGCCAGCAGCCAATCGGCGACAGCCTATAATTCACCCCTCCACTTT
TRBJ1-5 | . | TRBV7-2 | 15 | once | CASSLDPGSNQPQHF | TGTGCCAGCAGCTTAGATCCCGGTAGCAATCAGCCCCAGCATTTT
TRBJ2-7 | TRBD1 | TRBV5-1 | 15 | . | CASSLPPGTGFEQYF | TGCGCCAGCAGTTTACCCCCCGGGACAGGGTTCGAGCAGTACTTC
TRBJ1-2 | . | TRBV24-1 | 14 | . | CATEGTGGNYGYTF | TGTGCCACCGAGGGGACTGGCGGTAACTATGGCTACACCTTC
TRBJ1-6 | TRBD1 | TRBV18 | 15 | . | CASSPPGQRDSPLHF | TGTGCCAGCTCACCACCGGGACAGAGAGATTCACCCCTCCACTTT
TRBJ2-3 | TRBD1 | TRBV10-1 | 16 | . | CASSFQGAPFTDTQYF | TGCGCCAGCAGCTTCCAGGGGGCCCCTTTCACAGATACGCAGTATTTT
TRBJ2-7 | . | TRBV28 | 13 | . | CASTSPRNYEQYF | TGTGCCAGCACCAGCCCCAGGAACTACGAGCAGTACTTC
TRBJ1-1 | . | TRBV5-1 | 15 | . | CASSPGGAGNTEAFF | TGCGCCAGCAGCCCTGGGGGGGCAGGGAACACTGAAGCTTTCTTT
TRBJ2-5 | TRBD2 | TRBV3-1/TRBV3-2 | 15 | . | CASSQGLAGAETQYF | TGTGCCAGCAGCCAAGGCCTAGCGGGAGCGGAGACCCAGTACTTC
TRBJ2-3 | TRBD2 | TRBV28 | 16 | . | CASSYTSGGATDTQYF | TGTGCCAGCAGTTATACTAGCGGGGGGGCCACAGATACGCAGTATTTT
TRBJ1-2 | TRBD1 | TRBV28 | 14 | . | CASTPPGQTYGYTF | TGTGCCAGCACCCCACCGGGACAGACCTATGGCTACACCTTC
TRBJ1-2 | TRBD1 | TRBV30 | 14 | . | CAWSPRTGRAGYTF | TGTGCCTGGAGTCCCCGGACAGGGAGAGCTGGCTACACCTTC
TRBJ2-3 | TRBD2 | TRBV24-1 | 15 | once | CATSDLAGSTDTQYF | TGTGCCACCAGTGATCTAGCGGGGAGCACAGATACGCAGTATTTT
TRBJ1-4 | TRBD1 | TRBV5-1 | 15 | . | CASSPGGQGAEKLFF | TGCGCCAGCAGCCCTGGGGGACAGGGGGCGGAAAAACTGTTTTTT
TRBJ1-1 | . | TRBV6-5 | 15 | . | CASSYGGGLNTEAFF | TGTGCCAGCAGTTACGGGGGAGGACTGAACACTGAAGCTTTCTTT
TRBJ2-7 | . | TRBV10-3 | 13 | . | CASMDSQSYEQYF | TGTGCCTCAATGGACTCGCAATCCTACGAGCAGTACTTC
TRBJ2-5 | TRBD2 | TRBV2 | 14 | once | CASNVGGPPETQYF | TGTGCCAGCAATGTGGGAGGGCCCCCTGAGACCCAGTACTTC
TRBJ2-7 | TRBD1 | TRBV29-1 | 13 | . | CSVERTGSNEQYF | TGCAGCGTTGAAAGGACAGGGTCCAACGAGCAGTACTTC
TRBJ2-3 | TRBD2 | TRBV5-4 | 15 | . | CASSSGTSGLDTQYF | TGTGCCAGCAGCTCGGGGACTAGCGGGCTAGATACGCAGTATTTT
TRBJ1-2 | TRBD1 | TRBV18 | 12 | . | CASSTGQYGYTF | TGTGCCAGCTCGACAGGGCAATATGGCTACACCTTC
TRBJ1-4 | . | TRBV28 | 16 | . | CASSPSGGGLNEKLFF | TGTGCCAGCAGTCCCTCCGGGGGGGGGCTTAATGAAAAACTGTTTTTT
TRBJ2-5 | TRBD2 | TRBV5-6 | 16 | . | CASSLVGGGARETQYF | TGTGCCAGCAGCTTGGTTGGCGGGGGGGCCCGAGAGACCCAGTACTTC
TRBJ1-1 | . | TRBV2 | 11 | . | CASRRNTEAFF | TGTGCCAGCCGCAGGAACACTGAAGCTTTCTTT
TRBJ2-7 | TRBD1 | TRBV30 | 14 | . | CAWRGTGGFYEQYF | TGTGCCTGGAGGGGGACAGGGGGCTTCTACGAGCAGTACTTC
TRBJ2-3 | . | TRBV5-5 | 15 | . | CASPAGPTSTDTQYF | TGTGCCAGTCCCGCGGGGCCAACTAGCACAGATACGCAGTATTTT
TRBJ2-5 | . | TRBV18 | 13 | . | CASTGGGQETQYF | TGTGCCAGTACAGGCGGCGGTCAAGAGACCCAGTACTTC
TRBJ1-5 | TRBD1 | TRBV19 | 16 | . | CASSIQGDRINQPQHF | TGTGCCAGTAGTATACAGGGGGACCGGATCAATCAGCCCCAGCATTTT
TRBJ1-6 | TRBD1 | TRBV5-6 | 16 | . | CASSLGQGSYNSPLHF | TGTGCCAGCAGCCTCGGACAGGGCTCCTATAATTCACCCCTCCACTTT
TRBJ2-7 | . | TRBV18 | 14 | . | CASSPPSRGYEQYF | TGTGCCAGCTCACCCCCCAGCAGAGGCTACGAGCAGTACTTC
TRBJ2-2 | . | TRBV28 | 15 | once | CASTTRTENTGELFF | TGTGCCAGCACCACCCGGACAGAGAACACCGGGGAGCTGTTTTTT
TRBJ1-2 | TRBD1 | TRBV24-1 | 14 | once | CATSDQRTGYGYTF | TGTGCCACCAGTGACCAACGGACAGGCTATGGCTACACCTTC
TRBJ1-2 | TRBD1 | TRBV19 | 15 | . | CASTDATGYYDGYTF | TGTGCCAGTACCGACGCGACAGGGTATTACGATGGCTACACCTTC
TRBJ1-6 | . | TRBV18 | 15 | . | CASSPEGAYNSPLHF | TGTGCCAGCTCACCCGAAGGGGCATATAATTCACCCCTCCACTTT
TRBJ1-5 | TRBD1 | TRBV7-3 | 14 | . | CASQGQGAHQPQHF | TGTGCCAGCCAAGGACAGGGGGCACATCAGCCCCAGCATTTT
TRBJ2-1 | TRBD2 | TRBV3-1/TRBV3-2 | 15 | once | CASSQTRLATSEQFF | TGTGCCAGCAGCCAAACGAGACTAGCGACTTCTGAGCAGTTCTTC
TRBJ1-2 | TRBD1 | TRBV4-1 | 17 | . | CASSRTTGDFDNYGYTF | TGCGCCAGCAGCCGCACGACAGGGGACTTTGATAACTATGGCTACACCTTC
TRBJ2-3 | TRBD2 | TRBV6-1 | 17 | . | CASSDPFSGILTDTQYF | TGTGCCAGCAGTGATCCCTTTAGCGGGATACTAACAGATACGCAGTATTTT
TRBJ1-3 | . | TRBV19 | 18 | . | CASSIDPLPEDSGNTIYF | TGTGCCAGTAGTATAGACCCCTTACCAGAAGACTCTGGAAACACCATATATTTT
TRBJ1-4 | . | TRBV9 | 12 | . | CASSPFNEKLFF | TGTGCCAGCAGCCCTTTTAATGAAAAACTGTTTTTT
TRBJ2-7 | . | TRBV28 | 15 | . | CASTPPGTGAYEQYF | TGTGCCAGCACCCCCCCGGGGACTGGTGCCTACGAGCAGTACTTC
TRBJ2-3 | TRBD2 | TRBV24-1 | 15 | few | CATSDLQAGFDTQYF | TGTGCCACCAGTGATTTGCAAGCGGGATTTGATACGCAGTATTTT
TRBJ1-5 | TRBD1 | TRBV7-8 | 15 | . | CASTRSQGVGQPQHF | TGTGCCAGCACCCGGTCTCAGGGGGTTGGTCAGCCCCAGCATTTT
TRBJ2-1 | . | TRBV5-6 | 14 | once | CASSAWAIYNEQFF | TGTGCCAGCAGCGCGTGGGCTATATACAATGAGCAGTTCTTC
TRBJ2-5 | . | TRBV9 | 11 | . | CASSLQETQYF | TGTGCCAGCAGCCTACAAGAGACCCAGTACTTC